This TCR beta chain was sequenced for a study of T-cell memory formation after mild COVID-19. Notes on the study in general: What remained unconfirmed was the SARS-CoV-2 specificity of second-wave clones peaking on day 37. Among CD4+ contracting clones, most were CM and EM, and CD8+ ones EMRA.

Germline V CDR1 and CDR2: SGDLS, YYNGEE. Trimming cost V 0 bases and J 1 base; bases outside gene matches: 6. This CDR3 contains 16 residues. TCRdb re-called the 5' RACE reads with MiXCR, one entry per CDR3 protein. The data show about 170,000 distinct CDR3 sequences, roughly 13% seen once. In its sample, this clonotype was seen a few times. Antigen unknown. The chain recombines TRBV9 with TRBJ2-5; 7 nucleotides line up with TRBD2. This clonotype originated in a young man who had mild COVID-19 (a few samples of this study predate the infection). Cell type and time point are not known. Sequenced material: PBMCs or a T cell subset sorted from them (not recorded which). The CDR3, as DNA: TGTGCCAGCAGCGTAGAGTGGCGGGGGATCCAAGAGACCCAGTACTTC. Translating it yields CASSVEWRGIQETQYF.